The sequence of this T cell receptor (beta chain) was determined in a study of early T cells in non-severe SARS-CoV-2 infection. In TCRdb, the 5' RACE reads were re-called with MiXCR into one record per CDR3 protein. Of around 82,000 distinct CDR3 sequences in the sample, around 11% were seen once. CDR1 MNHEY and CDR2 SVGEGT come from the germline V gene. This CDR3 region has 16 residues. Unmatched junction bases numbered 7, after V lost 5 bases and J lost 4 bases. Sequenced sample: whole blood. The gene calls are TRBV6-2 or TRBV6-3 and TRBJ1-6; 8 nucleotides line up with TRBD1. The TCR originated in an adult who was a healthcare worker with PCR-confirmed SARS-CoV-2 infection or an uninfected control (not recorded which). The CDR3 protein is CASSPRTGSYNSPLHF. The CDR3 coding sequence is TGTGCCAGCAGTCCGCGGACAGGGTCATATAATTCACCCCTCCACTTT.